This TCR beta chain was sequenced in a study of beta chain features in type 1 diabetes. Looked up from germline, CDR1 is SGHTA and CDR2 is FQGNSA. Between the trimmed V and J ends, which lost 0 bases and 6 bases, there was a span of 6 bases. The CDR3 totals 13 residues. Since all of the isolated RNA was reverse transcribed, expressed TCRB transcripts were what got sequenced. TCRdb's table, derived via immunoSEQ multiplex PCR, lists solely in-frame clones and lacks some. The repertoire consists of fewer than 250,000 clones, with approximately 70% occurring once and the leading ten covering about 0.05%.

The sequence was collected from a man between 25 and 39 years old in good health. Sequences were obtained from naive CD4+ T cells from blood. This chain uses TRBV7-2 with TRBJ2-1; D not certain. Here the CDR3 DNA reads TGTGCCAGCAGCTTAGCAGGGCTCAATGAGCAGTTCTTC. Translating it yields CASSLAGLNEQFF.